This TCR beta chain emerged from a study of T-cell reconstitution after alpha-beta-depleted transplantation in children. The CDR3 is made up of 13 amino acids. The germline V gene has CDR1 MNHEY and CDR2 SVGEGT. Trimming removed 5 bases from V and 2 bases from J, with 7 bases in between. Only a few counts were recorded for this clonotype. Using unique molecular identifiers, the investigators prepared the TCRbeta library. MiXCR, applied by TCRdb to the PCR reads, yields one record per CDR3 protein. The sample yields approximately 390,000 distinct CDR3 sequences, roughly 11% seen once. The TCR sequence derives from a human donor who donated a stem cell graft to a child with acute myeloid leukemia. The rearrangement joins TRBV6-2 or TRBV6-3 to TRBJ1-5, with no clear D. The sequences come from PBMCs from the stem cell graft donor, collected from the stem cell graft. The CDR3, as DNA: TGTGCCAGCAGTCGGGATGGCAATCAGCCCCAGCATTTT. As protein: CASSRDGNQPQHF.